The 3 T cell receptor beta chains in this list originate from one sample, sequenced in a study of identical twins. TCRdb used MiXCR to reprocess the 5' RACE reads, holding one entry per CDR3 protein. The sample yields some 570,000 distinct CDR3 sequences, about a fifth seen once. This same sample was also taken into another study, of yellow fever vaccine responses in identical twins.

Sequenced sample: CD4+ T cells sorted from blood. The source is a woman between 18 and 29 years old in good health.

The J gene is TRBJ1-1, the V gene TRBV20-1, with 7 bases matching TRBD1. V was clipped by 3 bases and J by 5 bases; unmatched bases: 12. Per germline, CDR1 DFQATT and CDR2 SNEGSKA (reference sequence). The CDR3 is 15 residues long. CDR3 loop: CSASFRGGWGTEAFF. CDR3 coding DNA: TGCAGTGCTAGTTTTAGAGGGGGCTGGGGGACTGAAGCTTTCTTT.

The V gene is TRBV7-8, the J gene TRBJ1-1; no firm D call. The V gene lost 3 bases and the J gene lost 0 bases, with 14 bases spanning the gap. Germline lookup yields CDR1 SGHVS and CDR2 FQNEAQ. The CDR3 is 16 residues long. This CDR3 reads CASSLRLGSMNTEAFF. The CDR3 DNA reads as TGTGCCAGCAGCTTGAGACTCGGGAGCATGAACACTGAAGCTTTCTTT.

The V and J genes are TRBV12-3 or TRBV12-4 and TRBJ2-7; 11 bases are a match to TRBD2. The CDR3 consists of 17 residues. V was clipped by 7 bases and J by 3 bases; unmatched bases: 14. CDR3 bases: TGTGCCAGCATCTCGGGCGGACTAGCGGGTCAGGGCTACGAGCAGTACTTC. It specifies CASISGGLAGQGYEQYF.